This entry lists 28 T cell receptor beta chains sequenced from one sample in a study of monozygotic twins with inflammatory bowel disease (dated by TCRdb to the late 2010s). Libraries were built with 5' RACE. Sequencer: Illumina HiSeq 2500. Each CDR3 protein sequence appears as one entry after TCRdb reprocessed the reads, and no DNA is included. The sample table holds 310,000 or so distinct CDR3 sequences. The top ten constitute roughly 2% of the sample. The specimen sequenced was blood. Source of these receptors: a human donor with ulcerative colitis or Crohn's disease, or a healthy co-twin of an affected twin (not recorded which).

The chain recombines TRBV20-1 with TRBJ2-7; the TRBD1 assignment by TCRdb is unverifiable without DNA. Looked up from germline, CDR1 is DFQATT and CDR2 is SNEGSKA (reference sequence). CDR3 length: 14 residues. The CDR3 loop reads CSARGGEGAREQYF.

The chain recombines TRBV25-1 with TRBJ2-6; as DNA is missing, the TRBD2 call by TCRdb cannot be tested. This CDR3 region has 14 residues. The germline V gene encodes CDR1 MGHDK and CDR2 SYGVNS. The CDR3 protein is CASRAGTGANVLTF.

This sequence joins TRBV20-1 and TRBJ2-3; TCRdb names TRBD2, which stays unverified in the absence of DNA. The germline V gene encodes CDR1 DFQATT and CDR2 SNEGSKA (reference sequence). The CDR3 is made up of 17 amino acids. The CDR3 spells CSARDIVAGGETDTQYF.

The chain is built from TRBV20-1 and TRBJ2-7; the TCRdb D gene call, TRBD2, has no DNA to confirm it. Germline V CDR1 and CDR2: DFQATT, SNEGSKA (reference sequence). This CDR3 has 12 residues. The CDR3 region is CSAREFRREQYF.

The rearrangement joins TRBV28 to TRBJ2-2; the TCRdb call, TRBD1, lacks DNA for checking. The CDR3 consists of 18 residues. Looked up from germline, CDR1 is MDHEN and CDR2 is SYDVKM. The CDR3 is CASSLQTVSGWDTGELFF.

The chain couples TRBV6-5 to TRBJ2-1; TCRdb's assignment of TRBD2 cannot be checked, as there is no DNA. This CDR3 is 19 amino acids long. Germline V gene sequence: CDR1 MNHEY, CDR2 SVGAGI. The CDR3 is CASSYSRGASGRTNNEQFF.

The chain joins TRBV12-3 or TRBV12-4 to TRBJ2-5; TCRdb calls TRBD1, which cannot be checked without DNA. The CDR3 is 14 amino acids. This CDR3 is CASSLTSRVETQYF.

V and J are TRBV30 and TRBJ2-3; TCRdb's assignment of TRBD2 cannot be checked, as there is no DNA. The CDR3 is made up of 14 amino acids. The V gene's germline CDR1 is GTSNPN and CDR2 SVGIG (reference sequence). The CDR3 here is CAWSRGSGTDTQYF.

The chain employs TRBV3-1 and TRBJ1-4; lacking DNA, the TRBD1 call made by TCRdb goes unchecked. Germline CDR1 is LGHDT and CDR2 is YNNKEL (reference sequence). This CDR3 comprises 20 residues. The CDR3 loop reads CASSQVGQGLLSETNEKLFF.

V and J are TRBV7-2 and TRBJ2-1; the TCRdb D gene call, TRBD2, has no DNA to confirm it. The CDR3 sequence is 16 residues long. Germline V CDR1 and CDR2: SGHTA, FQGNSA. The CDR3 is CASSLEVAGGVNEQFF.

V usage is TRBV12-3 or TRBV12-4 and J usage is TRBJ2-2; TCRdb lists TRBD1, though no DNA is available to test this call. This CDR3 spans 13 amino acids. The CDR3 sequence: CASSTDSPGELFF.

The V call is TRBV4-3, the J call TRBJ2-5; TCRdb proposes TRBD1, but this gene call is untestable without DNA. CDR1 is LGHNA and CDR2 is YSLEER in the germline V gene. This CDR3 has 14 amino acids. The CDR3 region is CASSLGTGKETQYF.

The chain is built from TRBV6-2 or TRBV6-3 and TRBJ1-2. The CDR3 covers 14 residues. Germline V gene lookup returns CDR1 MNHEY and CDR2 SVGEGT. CDR3: CASSYSRTFYGYTF.

The chain is built from TRBV5-1 and TRBJ1-1; TCRdb gives TRBD1 as the D gene, but with no DNA this cannot be confirmed. Germline V lookup: CDR1 SGHRS, CDR2 YFSETQ. This CDR3 is built from 15 residues. The chain's CDR3 is CASSLVRGESTEAFF.

The CDR3 loop reads CSAPGTGDNSPLHF. J is TRBJ1-6 and V is TRBV20-1; TCRdb returns TRBD1, unconfirmable since there is no DNA. Per the germline V gene, CDR1 is DFQATT and CDR2 is SNEGSKA (reference sequence). The CDR3 runs to 14 residues.

The CDR3 region is CVSSAGGIYGYTF. The chain joins TRBV9 to TRBJ1-2; TCRdb's D gene call, TRBD1, goes unchecked for lack of DNA. The CDR3 covers 13 residues. Germline CDR1 and CDR2: SGDLS and YYNGEE. Full variable domain (outside the CDR3, taken from reference TRBV9 and TRBJ1-2): DSGVTQTPKHLITATGQRVTLRCSPRSGDLSVYWYQQSLDQGLQFLIQYYNGEERAKGNILERFSAQQFPDLHSELNLSSLELGDSALYFCVSSAGGIYGYTFGSGTRLTVV.

The chain couples TRBV20-1 to TRBJ2-2; TCRdb's D call, TRBD1, is unchecked because there is no DNA. From germline, CDR1 is DFQATT and CDR2 SNEGSKA (reference sequence). This CDR3 comprises 14 residues. The CDR3 is CSAPDRSHPGELFF.

The chain joins TRBV10-2 to TRBJ2-6. This CDR3 is built from 15 residues. The germline V gene has CDR1 WSHSY and CDR2 SAAADI. The CDR3 here is CASSDRPSGANVLTF.

The rearrangement links TRBV5-6 to TRBJ2-3; TCRdb's D call of TRBD2 is untestable without DNA. CDR1 is SGHDT, CDR2 YYEEEE, per germline. The CDR3 spans 16 residues. Here the CDR3 reads CASSFWGGAYTDTQYF.

The chain joins TRBV19 to TRBJ2-3; TCRdb outputs TRBD2, but without DNA this stays unchecked. The germline CDR1 and CDR2 sequences are LNHDA and SQIVND (reference sequence). The CDR3 is 16 amino acids. Here the CDR3 reads CASRISLAGNTDTQYF.

The genes are TRBV7-9 and TRBJ2-5; the D gene TCRdb calls, TRBD1, cannot be checked with no DNA. The germline gives CDR1 SEHNR, CDR2 FQNEAQ (reference sequence). CDR3 length: 15 amino acids. CDR3: CASSLASGPGETQYF.

The chain joins TRBV5-1 to TRBJ2-1. Germline assignment: CDR1 SGHRS and CDR2 YFSETQ. The CDR3 runs 12 residues. Here the CDR3 reads CASSLALGEQFF.

V gene TRBV6-5 combines with J gene TRBJ1-5; TCRdb designates TRBD1, a call that cannot be tested without DNA. The CDR3 is made up of 13 amino acids. In germline, CDR1 is MNHEY, CDR2 SVGAGI. The CDR3 sequence: CASRTGFDQPQHF.

The V call is TRBV20-1, the J call TRBJ1-5; TCRdb indicates TRBD1, and absent DNA this call remains unverified. Germline loops: CDR1 DFQATT, CDR2 SNEGSKA (reference sequence). The CDR3 runs to 18 residues. CDR3 sequence: CSARDDRAGGRGNQPQHF.

The J gene is TRBJ2-3, the V gene TRBV7-2; TCRdb reports TRBD1, a call that lacks DNA to check it against. The CDR3 sequence is 13 residues long. CDR1 and CDR2 (germline): SGHTA, FQGNSA. The CDR3: CASWGSSTDTQYF.

The chain has TRBV2 and TRBJ2-2; TCRdb's D call of TRBD1 is untestable without DNA. Germline CDR1 and CDR2: SNHLY and FYNNEI. The CDR3 contains 16 residues. CDR3 protein: CASSARRGEWNGELFF.

This chain connects TRBV20-1 to TRBJ2-7; TCRdb returns TRBD1, unconfirmable since there is no DNA. CDR1 and CDR2 (germline): DFQATT, SNEGSKA (reference sequence). The CDR3 has 15 residues. The CDR3 sequence is CSARAGTGGSYEQYF.

The genes are TRBV7-9 and TRBJ1-5. The CDR3 is 15 residues long. Looked up from germline, CDR1 is SEHNR and CDR2 is FQNEAQ (reference sequence). Here the CDR3 reads CASTGRNSSNQPQHF.